One T cell receptor (beta chain) is described in this entry. The antigen remains undetermined. Libraries for TCR beta were made by quantitative 5'-RACE with molecular barcodes. TCRdb redid the calling of the 5' RACE reads with MiXCR, one entry per CDR3 protein. The data hold fewer than 750,000 distinct CDR3 sequences, with 15% to 20% observed a single time. The data belong to a study of CD8 T cells in ankylosing spondylitis. Study-wide results and caveats: Some motif variants had been reported before (in reactive arthritis synovial fluid and blood). Characteristic of ankylosing spondylitis blood, it appeared, was a TCR beta motif comprising several highly homologous variants. The clones that were linked to disease were reported to be significantly enriched in matched synovial fluid samples from ankylosing spondylitis patients.

This CDR3 has 16 amino acids. Germline V lookup: CDR1 MNHEY, CDR2 SMNVEV (reference sequence). Trimming took 5 bases from V and 3 from J, leaving 20 bases between them. The sequence came from a male donor with ankylosing spondylitis. Sample: blood, either unsorted or a sorted T cell fraction (not recorded which). The V call is TRBV27, the J call TRBJ2-7; tentatively, D is TRBD1 (6 bases). The CDR3 reads CASSPSPDSSLYEQYF. The CDR3, as DNA: TGTGCCAGCAGTCCCTCCCCGGACAGTAGTCTCTACGAGCAGTACTTC.